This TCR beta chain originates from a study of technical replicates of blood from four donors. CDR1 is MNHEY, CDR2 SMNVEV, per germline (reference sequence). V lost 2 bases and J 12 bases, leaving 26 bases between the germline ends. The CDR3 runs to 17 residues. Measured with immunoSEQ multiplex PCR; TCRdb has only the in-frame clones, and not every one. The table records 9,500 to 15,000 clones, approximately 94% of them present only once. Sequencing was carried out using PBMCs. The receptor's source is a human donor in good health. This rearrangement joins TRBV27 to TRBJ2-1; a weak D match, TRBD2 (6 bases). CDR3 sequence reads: CASSLASYYGGVSTQFF. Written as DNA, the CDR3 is TGTGCCAGCAGTTTAGCATCTTATTACGGCGGGGTCTCGACGCAGTTCTTC.